This entry lists 32 T cell receptor beta chains sequenced from one sample in a study of spatial heterogeneity in lung cancer (dated by TCRdb to about 2019). The library was generated by 5' RACE. The reads were generated on a NextSeq 500. The public reads were reprocessed in TCRdb via fastp at Q25 and MiXCR, keeping in-frame beta chains. Here each entry gathers all rows of one CDR3 protein and keeps the most common genes and DNA. This sample holds about 20,000 distinct CDR3 sequences; about 9% were observed only once. The ten largest clones take up around 20% of the sample. This specimen's time point label, interpreted: blood at routine non-recurrence follow-up after resection. The specimen comprised PBMCs, sampled at follow-up. Source of these receptors: a male donor with early-stage non-small cell lung cancer.

This clonotype was picked up a small number of times. V is TRBV19 and J is TRBJ2-3; D tentatively fits TRBD1 or TRBD2 (5 bases each). The length of the CDR3 is 12 residues. The germline gives CDR1 LNHDA, CDR2 SQIVND (reference sequence). V lost 3 bases, J lost 4 bases, and 5 bases lay in between. CDR3 amino acids: CASSMGADTQYF. CDR3 coding DNA: TGTGCCAGTAGTATGGGGGCAGATACGCAGTATTTT.

This clonotype came up many times. The chain recombines TRBV4-1 with TRBJ2-2; D gene ambiguous. Per the germline V gene, CDR1 is MGHRA and CDR2 is YSYEKL. CDR3 length equals 15 residues. The V gene lost 5 bases and the J gene lost 4 bases, with 14 bases spanning the gap. CDR3 amino acids: CASSTNKGPTGELFF. The CDR3, as DNA: TGCGCCAGCAGCACGAATAAAGGGCCCACCGGGGAGCTGTTTTTT.

The chain carries TRBV20-1 and TRBJ1-5, with a weak D call TRBD1 (5 bases). The CDR3 runs to 13 residues. Germline V gives CDR1 DFQATT, CDR2 SNEGSKA (reference sequence). The germline V and J ends were trimmed by 4 bases and 5 bases, with 12 bases remaining between them. CDR3 DNA: TGCAGTGCTATATCAGGGTTGTATCAGCCCCAGCATTTT. Its translation is CSAISGLYQPQHF.

Ten or more counts support this clonotype. The genes are TRBV28 and TRBJ2-2, with D possibly TRBD1 on 6 matching bases. The germline gives CDR1 MDHEN, CDR2 SYDVKM. Trimming shortened V by 7 bases and J by 0 bases, and 15 bases separated the two germline ends. This CDR3 has 16 residues. The CDR3 DNA reads TGTGCCAGCACCATACCACAGGGCGCGAACACCGGGGAGCTGTTTTTT. Translation: CASTIPQGANTGELFF.

This clonotype was recorded at least ten times. This rearrangement joins TRBV7-9 to TRBJ2-4, with TRBD1 identical over 12 bases. Germline trimming cut 4 bases from V and 1 base from J; bases unmatched to any gene: 5. The V gene's germline CDR1 is SEHNR and CDR2 FQNEAQ (reference sequence). CDR3 length equals 17 residues. The CDR3 coding sequence is TGTGCCAGCAGCTCACGGGACAGGGGGCAGGCCAAAAACATTCAGTACTTC. Amino acid sequence: CASSSRDRGQAKNIQYF.

This chain links TRBV7-2 with TRBJ1-5; D might be TRBD1 (5 bases). This CDR3 is built from 15 residues. With 0 bases removed from V and 1 base from J, the gap between germline ends came to 7 bases. Germline V CDR1 and CDR2: SGHTA, FQGNSA. CDR3 sequence reads: CASSLAGLSNQPQHF. In nucleotides, the CDR3 is TGTGCCAGCAGCTTAGCGGGGCTCAGCAATCAGCCCCAGCATTTT.

This clonotype was counted ten times or more. The chain employs TRBV24-1 and TRBJ2-5, with 8 bases identical to TRBD1. Germline V gene sequence: CDR1 KGHDR, CDR2 SFDVKD. Losses at the gene ends were 0 bases for V and 7 bases for J; bases not matched to a gene: 6. The CDR3 runs to 15 residues. CDR3: CATSDLRTGSGTQYF. Written as DNA, the CDR3 is TGTGCCACCAGTGATTTGAGGACAGGGTCGGGGACCCAGTACTTC.

This clonotype was recorded many times. The chain uses TRBV7-2 and TRBJ1-5, with D hard to call. V was trimmed by 3 bases and J by 0 bases, leaving 3 bases between them. Looked up from germline, CDR1 is SGHTA and CDR2 is FQGNSA. CDR3 length: 13 amino acids. CDR3 in amino acids: CASSFHSNQPQHF. CDR3 sequence (DNA): TGTGCCAGCAGCTTCCATAGCAATCAGCCCCAGCATTTT.

This clonotype was picked up many times. The V and J genes are TRBV6-2 or TRBV6-3 and TRBJ1-4; 7 bases agree with TRBD1. Germline trimming cut 8 bases from V and 4 bases from J; bases unmatched to any gene: 7. The CDR3 sequence is 14 residues long. CDR1 and CDR2 (germline): MNHEY, SVGEGT. The CDR3 spells CASQGGRSNEKLFF. DNA for the CDR3: TGTGCCAGCCAAGGGGGCAGAAGTAATGAAAAACTGTTTTTT.

This clonotype has at least ten counts. The chain joins TRBV2 to TRBJ2-3; 7 nucleotides agree with TRBD2. V lost 1 base to trimming and J lost 4 bases; unmatched junction nucleotides: 2. The CDR3 runs to 14 residues. Germline loops: CDR1 SNHLY, CDR2 FYNNEI. CDR3 residues: CASSEGGLPDTQYF. The CDR3 coding sequence is TGTGCCAGCAGTGAAGGGGGACTACCAGATACGCAGTATTTT.

The chain has TRBV12-3 or TRBV12-4 and TRBJ2-1; 13 bases match TRBD2. This CDR3 spans 15 amino acids. Trimming at V came to 6 bases and at J to 7 bases, leaving 6 bases not matched to a gene. The CDR3 spells CASRLTSGGRNEQFF. CDR3 DNA sequence: TGTGCCAGCAGATTGACTAGCGGGGGGAGGAATGAGCAGTTCTTC.

This clonotype is medium-sized in the sample. The chain carries TRBV28 and TRBJ2-4, with TRBD1 matching 10 bases. This CDR3 region has 14 residues. The V gene's germline CDR1 is MDHEN and CDR2 SYDVKM. J was trimmed by 2 bases and V by 8 bases; bases with no gene match: 3. CDR3 in DNA: TGTGCCAGCTGGGACAGGGGCCCCAAAAACATTCAGTACTTC. Amino acid sequence: CASWDRGPKNIQYF.

This clonotype has at least ten counts. This sequence joins TRBV18 and TRBJ2-3, with D unresolved. The CDR3 runs to 17 residues. CDR1 is KGHSH, CDR2 LQKENI, per germline. The ends were cut back, 4 bases at V and 0 bases at J, with 17 bases in the middle. The CDR3 sequence is CASSRQNTGSSTDTQYF. The CDR3 DNA reads as TGTGCCAGCTCACGCCAAAACACGGGTAGTAGCACAGATACGCAGTATTTT.

This clonotype came up a few times. V gene TRBV29-1 combines with J gene TRBJ2-4; D is perhaps TRBD1 (6 bases). The CDR3 contains 11 residues. Trimming took 3 bases from V and 11 from J, leaving 11 bases between them. CDR1 is SQVTM, CDR2 ANQGSEA, per germline. The CDR3 sequence is CSVDAGVVQYF. DNA of the CDR3: TGCAGCGTTGACGCAGGGGTCGTTCAGTACTTC.

This chain links TRBV14 with TRBJ2-1; D call uncertain. The CDR3 is made up of 13 amino acids. V shed 6 bases and J shed 4 bases, with 10 bases lying between them. Per the germline V gene, CDR1 is SGHDN and CDR2 is FVKESK. In DNA form, the CDR3 reads TGTGCCAGCAGGAGGAAATCATACAATGAGCAGTTCTTC. Its protein is CASRRKSYNEQFF. Full variable domain (outside the CDR3, taken from reference TRBV14 and TRBJ2-1): EAGVTQFPSHSVIEKGQTVTLRCDPISGHDNLYWYRRVMGKEIKFLLHFVKESKQDESGMPNNRFLAERTGGTYSTLKVQPAELEDSGVYFCASRRKSYNEQFFGPGTRLTVL.

This clonotype was counted between two and nine times. The chain is built from TRBV6-4 and TRBJ2-1, with 14 bases aligning to TRBD2. Germline assignment: CDR1 MRHNA and CDR2 SNTAGT. V shed 4 bases, J shed 6 bases, and the junction held 2 bases outside the gene matches. The CDR3 contains 15 residues. Written as DNA, the CDR3 is TGTGCCAGCAGTGCGACTAGCGGGGGGGGCAATGAGCAGTTCTTC. This sequence encodes CASSATSGGGNEQFF.

Many counts were recorded for this clonotype. The chain links TRBV7-2 to TRBJ2-7; TRBD2 aligns across 10 bases. Per germline, CDR1 SGHTA and CDR2 FQGNSA. The CDR3 totals 15 residues. Trimming removed 1 base from V and 9 bases from J; junction bases left unmatched: 9. The CDR3 protein is CASSLVGLAGAGQYF. CDR3 sequence (DNA): TGTGCCAGCAGCTTAGTAGGGCTAGCGGGAGCAGGGCAGTACTTC.

The chain recombines TRBV4-2 with TRBJ2-2; perhaps TRBD2 as D (5 bases). This CDR3 contains 15 residues. Germline CDR1 is LGHNA and CDR2 is YNFKEQ. The V end was cut by 0 bases, the J end by 7 bases, with 12 bases between. CDR3 residues: CASSQEDSEGGELFF. The CDR3 DNA follows: TGTGCCAGCAGCCAAGAGGATAGCGAGGGCGGGGAGCTGTTTTTT.

This clonotype has a count of ten or more. CDR3 DNA: TGTGCCAGCAGTTACTCGAGGCCGGAAAAACAACCCCAGTACTTC. It yields the protein CASSYSRPEKQPQYF. The chain links TRBV6-5 to TRBJ2-5; D is unclear. The CDR3 is 15 residues long. V lost 0 bases and J 9 bases, leaving 17 bases between the germline ends. Germline lookup yields CDR1 MNHEY and CDR2 SVGAGI.

This clonotype has at least ten counts. The V gene is TRBV10-2, the J gene TRBJ2-3; 10 bases match TRBD2. This CDR3 has 17 residues. Germline lookup yields CDR1 WSHSY and CDR2 SAAADI. With 3 bases clipped from V and 8 bases from J, the junction kept 14 bases outside the gene matches. The CDR3 sequence: CASSEELAGTALVTQYF. CDR3 nucleotides: TGCGCCAGCAGTGAAGAACTAGCGGGAACGGCTTTGGTTACGCAGTATTTT.

This clonotype was detected ten times or more. This chain links TRBV28 with TRBJ1-4, with unresolved D. Germline lookup yields CDR1 MDHEN and CDR2 SYDVKM. V lost 5 bases and J 0 bases, leaving 10 bases between the germline ends. This CDR3 is built from 15 residues. CDR3: CASSTRHPTNEKLFF. CDR3 in DNA: TGTGCCAGCAGTACCCGACATCCAACTAATGAAAAACTGTTTTTT.

This chain links TRBV6-1 with TRBJ2-7; D is uncertain. Germline values: CDR1 MNHNS, CDR2 SASEGT. This CDR3 spans 12 amino acids. V was cut by 1 base and J by 3 bases, with 4 bases left in between. The CDR3 sequence: CASSEVSYEQYF. The CDR3 nucleotides are TGTGCCAGCAGTGAAGTCAGCTACGAGCAGTACTTC.

This clonotype was observed at least ten times. The chain combines TRBV5-1 with TRBJ1-1, with a tentative D call TRBD1 (6 bases). With 0 bases removed from V and 5 bases from J, the gap between germline ends came to 11 bases. The CDR3 contains 14 residues. The V gene's germline CDR1 is SGHRS and CDR2 YFSETQ. The CDR3 DNA follows: TGCGCCAGCAGCTTGGCGGGGGACACTACTGAAGCTTTCTTT. Amino acids: CASSLAGDTTEAFF. The whole variable domain, remainder taken from reference TRBV5-1 and TRBJ1-1, is KAGVTQTPRYLIKTRGQQVTLSCSPISGHRSVSWYQQTPGQGLQFLFEYFSETQRNKGNFPGRFSGRQFSNSRSEMNVSTLELGDSALYLCASSLAGDTTEAFFGQGTRLTVV.

This clonotype was counted between two and nine times. A much larger clone lies a single base off, so this may be a read error. The chain employs TRBV5-8 and TRBJ1-1; D uncertain. CDR1 and CDR2 (germline): SGHTS, YDEGEE. The CDR3 is 13 residues long. V was trimmed by 4 bases and J by 4 bases, leaving 11 bases between them. CDR3 protein: CASSPESATEAFF. CDR3 sequence (DNA): TGTGCCAGCAGCCCAGAGTCCGCCACTGAAGCTTTCTTT.

In this sample, this clonotype turned up many times. The chain employs TRBV24-1 and TRBJ2-3; 8 nucleotides match TRBD2. The CDR3 is 14 amino acids. With 4 bases clipped from V and 4 bases from J, the junction kept 3 bases outside the gene matches. CDR1 and CDR2 (germline): KGHDR, SFDVKD. The CDR3 bases are TGTGCCACCAGTGAGGCGGGGGGCCCAGATACGCAGTATTTT. Protein: CATSEAGGPDTQYF.

V is TRBV5-1 and J is TRBJ1-1; TRBD1 matches 8 bases. In germline, CDR1 is SGHRS, CDR2 YFSETQ. The length of the CDR3 is 15 residues. The V segment lost 4 bases and the J segment 3 bases; nucleotides outside the gene matches: 8. CDR3 sequence (DNA): TGCGCCAGCAGCCCAGGGACAGGCCGAGACACTGAAGCTTTCTTT. Translation: CASSPGTGRDTEAFF.

This clonotype was seen ten or more times. This chain links TRBV6-1 with TRBJ1-3; 7 positions agree with TRBD1. Trimming removed 7 bases from V and 4 bases from J; junction bases left unmatched: 7. The CDR3 runs 14 residues. Per germline, CDR1 MNHNS and CDR2 SASEGT. The DNA of the CDR3 is TGTGCCAGCATCCGGGACAGAGCGGGAAACACCATATATTTT. Its protein is CASIRDRAGNTIYF.

In its sample, this clonotype was seen many times. The rearrangement joins TRBV29-1 to TRBJ2-4; 12 positions match TRBD2. The CDR3 spans 17 residues. Germline CDR1 SQVTM, CDR2 ANQGSEA. V lost 3 bases and J lost 3; bases outside the gene matches: 9. CDR3 residues: CSVDLASGRAGKNIQYF. CDR3 coding DNA: TGCAGCGTTGATTTAGCTAGCGGGAGGGCTGGCAAAAACATTCAGTACTTC.

This clonotype was observed at least ten times. The chain joins TRBV4-2 to TRBJ2-3, with a weak D call TRBD2 (7 bases). The CDR3 sequence is 16 residues long. The V end lost 3 bases, the J end lost 4 bases, and 17 bases lay between the germline ends. Per the germline V gene, CDR1 is LGHNA and CDR2 is YNFKEQ. The DNA of the CDR3 is TGTGCCAGCAGCCAGCCCGAGGGGGGGGTGGCAGATACGCAGTATTTT. Its protein is CASSQPEGGVADTQYF.

In its sample, this clonotype was seen many times. This chain joins TRBV6-2 or TRBV6-3 and TRBJ2-6; D is perhaps TRBD1 (5 bases). Germline V gene sequence: CDR1 MNHEY, CDR2 SVGEGT. Between the trimmed V and J ends, which lost 6 bases and 2 bases, there was a span of 11 bases. The CDR3 consists of 15 residues. The CDR3 reads CASSRPGTGANVLTF. CDR3 in DNA: TGTGCCAGCAGCCGCCCAGGGACTGGGGCCAACGTCCTGACTTTC.

V usage is TRBV30 and J usage is TRBJ1-5; D gene ambiguous. Germline V gene lookup returns CDR1 GTSNPN and CDR2 SVGIG (reference sequence). The CDR3 extends over 13 amino acids. V was trimmed by 4 bases and J by 3 bases, leaving 10 bases between them. The CDR3 coding sequence is TGTGCCTGGACAGCCGGCCCCAATCAGCCCCAGCATTTT. Translated: CAWTAGPNQPQHF.

Only one count was recorded for this clonotype. A single base separates this from a much larger clone, so it may be a read error. The V call is TRBV6-4, the J call TRBJ2-1; 14 nucleotides align to TRBD2. The CDR3 loop spans 15 amino acids. The V gene end was trimmed by 6 bases and the J gene end by 6 bases; junction bases not matched to a gene: 4. CDR1 MRHNA and CDR2 SNTAGT come from the germline V gene. The CDR3 DNA follows: TGTGCCAGCAGCCCGACTAGCGGGGGGGGCAATGAGCAGTTCTTC. Protein: CASSPTSGGGNEQFF.